These 31 T cell receptor beta chains were sequenced from one sample in a study of T cell changes during pregnancy in multiple sclerosis. The table came from immunoSEQ multiplex PCR; TCRdb's copy has only in-frame clones and leaves some out. The data show tens of thousands of clones, about 90% seen once. The sample here was peripheral blood, taken after pregnancy. These receptors originate from a female donor in good health, enrolled as a control in a pregnancy study.

The CDR3 region is CASSSARLAGGYEQYF. The CDR3, as DNA: TGTGCCAGCAGCTCCGCGCGTCTAGCGGGGGGCTACGAGCAGTACTTC. The chain couples TRBV7-8 to TRBJ2-7; TRBD2 agrees at 11 bases. CDR3 size: 16 residues. V shed 4 bases, J shed 3 bases, and the junction held 8 bases outside the gene matches. From germline, CDR1 is SGHVS and CDR2 FQNEAQ.

This chain links TRBV2 with TRBJ2-2; D is unresolved. CDR3 length equals 12 residues. Germline-derived CDR1 and CDR2 are SNHLY and FYNNEI. The ends were cut back, 7 bases at V and 5 bases at J, with 8 bases in the middle. CDR3 amino acids: CASTEDTGELFF. CDR3 DNA: TGTGCCAGCACCGAGGATACCGGGGAGCTGTTTTTT.

The V and J genes are TRBV28 and TRBJ2-2; a weak D match, TRBD2 (6 bases). V was pared by 3 bases and J by 3 bases, with 11 bases between. There are 15 residues in the CDR3. Germline CDR1 is MDHEN and CDR2 is SYDVKM. The CDR3 sequence: CASSLPAGYTGELFF. Written as DNA, the CDR3 is TGTGCCAGCAGTTTGCCAGCGGGCTACACCGGGGAGCTGTTTTTT.

The chain is built from TRBV5-6 and TRBJ1-1; no definite D call. Germline-derived CDR1 and CDR2 are SGHDT and YYEEEE. V was shortened by 4 bases and J by 11 bases, with 12 bases between the two germline ends. The CDR3 totals 11 residues. CDR3 coding DNA: TGTGCCAGCAGCGGAATTACGCGGGCTTTCTTT. Translated, it gives CASSGITRAFF.

This clone was seen a single time. The J gene is TRBJ2-1, the V gene TRBV19, with a tentative D call TRBD1 (6 bases). Trimming removed 7 bases from V and 1 base from J, with 17 bases in between. This CDR3 has 16 amino acids. Germline lookup yields CDR1 LNHDA and CDR2 SQIVND (reference sequence). The CDR3 DNA follows: TGTGCCAGTAAGAAAGGTGGGGGCCGTTCCTACAATGAGCAGTTCTTC. It specifies CASKKGGGRSYNEQFF.

The genes are TRBV6-4 and TRBJ2-3; perhaps TRBD2 as D (6 bases). V dropped 2 bases and J dropped 1 base, with 10 bases sitting between them. The CDR3 runs to 15 residues. Germline V gene lookup returns CDR1 MRHNA and CDR2 SNTAGT. The chain's CDR3 is CASSDGWRGTDTQYF. CDR3 DNA sequence: TGTGCCAGCAGTGACGGGTGGAGGGGCACAGATACGCAGTATTTT.

To note about this clone: The junction departs from the called germline gene at one end, perhaps through a read error. The chain recombines TRBV11-2 with TRBJ2-5, with 7 bases that match TRBD2. Germline-derived CDR1 and CDR2 are SGHAT and FQNNGV. The CDR3 has 14 amino acids. CDR3 bases: TGTGCCAGCAGCCTAGAGCGGGGTGTGGAGACCCAGTACTTC. Translation: CASSLERGVETQYF.

The chain carries TRBV6-5 and TRBJ1-2; 9 bases agree with TRBD1. Germline CDR1 and CDR2: MNHEY and SVGAGI. Trimming cost V 2 bases and J 8 bases; bases outside gene matches: 6. The CDR3 totals 14 residues. As DNA, the CDR3 is TGTGCCAGCAGTTACAGGGACAGGGCGGCCGGCTACACCTTC. Translated: CASSYRDRAAGYTF.

CDR3 nucleotide sequence: TGTGCCAGCAGTGGGCTAGCGGGCTCTCCTACCTACGAGCAGTACTTC. It specifies CASSGLAGSPTYEQYF. The rearrangement joins TRBV27 to TRBJ2-7; 8 nucleotides align to TRBD2. The germline CDR1 and CDR2 sequences are MNHEY and SMNVEV (reference sequence). The trim removed 5 bases at V and 2 bases at J, leaving 11 bases unmatched. The CDR3 sequence is 16 residues long.

Written as DNA, the CDR3 is TGTGCCAGCAGCGCGGGGACTAGCGGGTACCAAGAGACCCAGTACTTC. This gives the protein CASSAGTSGYQETQYF. The chain joins TRBV5-4 to TRBJ2-5; TRBD2 agrees at 12 bases. Per the germline V gene, CDR1 is SGHNT and CDR2 is YYREEE (reference sequence). Germline trimming cut 4 bases from V and 0 bases from J; bases unmatched to any gene: 4. CDR3 length: 16 residues.

V is TRBV6-6 and J is TRBJ2-2; 11 positions agree with TRBD1. The CDR3 runs to 16 residues. Germline V CDR1 and CDR2: MNHNY, SVGAGI (reference sequence). V lost 7 bases to trimming and J lost 4 bases; unmatched junction nucleotides: 8. The CDR3: CASTNRDRGTTGELFF. In nucleotides, the CDR3 is TGTGCCAGCACCAACCGGGACAGGGGGACCACCGGGGAGCTGTTTTTT.

The genes are TRBV5-1 and TRBJ2-7, with a weak D call TRBD1 (5 bases). Trimming cost V 2 bases and J 1 base, with 10 bases left between them. The CDR3 spans 14 residues. In germline, CDR1 is SGHRS, CDR2 YFSETQ. DNA for the CDR3: TGCGCCAGCAGCTTTAAGAAGGGGTCCTACGAGCAGTACTTC. Amino acid sequence: CASSFKKGSYEQYF.

The V gene is TRBV7-9, the J gene TRBJ2-2; 9 bases map to TRBD1. Germline lookup yields CDR1 SEHNR and CDR2 FQNEAQ (reference sequence). The CDR3 covers 15 residues. Germline trimming cut 3 bases from V and 5 bases from J; bases unmatched to any gene: 4. The CDR3 DNA reads as TGTGCCAGCAGCTTGACAGGGGGTAAAACCGGGGAGCTGTTTTTT. Protein: CASSLTGGKTGELFF.

The chain has TRBV11-2 and TRBJ1-1, with D tentatively TRBD1 (5 bases). V was shortened by 0 bases and J by 5 bases, with 13 bases between the two germline ends. The CDR3 loop spans 15 amino acids. Germline lookup yields CDR1 SGHAT and CDR2 FQNNGV. CDR3 coding DNA: TGTGCCAGCAGCTTAGATGGAGTTAGGGGTACTGAAGCTTTCTTT. Its translation: CASSLDGVRGTEAFF.

V usage is TRBV6-5 and J usage is TRBJ1-3, with no clear D. Trimming took off 6 bases at V and 6 bases at J, with 6 bases between the two ends. The CDR3 is 11 amino acids. Germline CDR1 MNHEY, CDR2 SVGAGI. CDR3 sequence reads: CASRSVNTIYF. CDR3 nucleotide sequence: TGTGCCAGCAGGAGCGTAAACACCATATATTTT.

In the case of this clone: Other DNA sequences in the sample encode the same CDR3. V usage is TRBV6-5 and J usage is TRBJ1-1, with D unresolved. The CDR3 sequence is 12 residues long. V lost 8 bases and J lost 1, with 8 bases in between. CDR1 MNHEY and CDR2 SVGAGI come from the germline V gene. In DNA, the CDR3 is TGTGCCAGCTCTCCAGGGAACACTGAAGCTTTCTTT. It specifies CASSPGNTEAFF.

The genes are TRBV7-2 and TRBJ2-3; D gene uncertain. The CDR3 sequence is 12 residues long. Trimming removed 5 bases at V and 3 bases at J, with 6 bases between. CDR1 is SGHTA and CDR2 is FQGNSA in the germline V gene. The CDR3 DNA sequence: TGTGCCAGCAGCATTAAAACAGATACGCAGTATTTT. It encodes CASSIKTDTQYF.

This clone occurred once. The J gene is TRBJ1-6, the V gene TRBV28, with no clear D. In germline, CDR1 is MDHEN, CDR2 SYDVKM. The CDR3 is 14 amino acids. Trimming removed 7 bases from V and 10 bases from J, with 17 bases in between. The CDR3 spells CASTPGGSISPLHF. CDR3 nucleotide sequence: TGTGCCAGCACCCCGGGTGGATCGATCTCACCCCTCCACTTT.

The chain carries TRBV5-6 and TRBJ1-4, with 8 nucleotides matching TRBD1. Trimming at V came to 1 base and at J to 5 bases, leaving 1 base not matched to a gene. Germline CDR1 SGHDT, CDR2 YYEEEE. The CDR3 length is 14 residues. The CDR3 sequence is CASSLRQGNEKLFF. In DNA, the CDR3 is TGTGCCAGCAGCTTGAGACAGGGGAATGAAAAACTGTTTTTT.

This chain links TRBV28 with TRBJ2-7; 7 bases line up with TRBD2. V shed 6 bases and J 3 bases; nucleotides not matched to a gene: 17. The CDR3 spans 17 residues. In germline, CDR1 is MDHEN, CDR2 SYDVKM. CDR3 nucleotide sequence: TGTGCCAGCAGGCCTGGGAGGGGAGGACTCGAATACTACGAGCAGTACTTC. Encoded protein: CASRPGRGGLEYYEQYF.

This sequence joins TRBV5-1 and TRBJ2-7; 10 bases align to TRBD1. Germline CDR1 and CDR2: SGHRS and YFSETQ. The CDR3 runs to 17 residues. V shed 6 bases and J 3 bases; nucleotides not matched to a gene: 15. CDR3 nucleotides: TGCGCCAGCACCCGGACAGGGGGAGAATTCCCCTACTACGAGCAGTACTTC. It codes for CASTRTGGEFPYYEQYF.

The J gene is TRBJ1-4, the V gene TRBV28; 7 nucleotides match TRBD1. CDR1 is MDHEN, CDR2 SYDVKM, per germline. The J segment lost 5 bases and the V segment lost 6 bases, leaving 9 bases of the junction unmatched. This CDR3 contains 15 residues. CDR3 residues: CASRSTGVLNEKLFF. As DNA, the CDR3 is TGTGCCAGCAGATCAACAGGGGTATTAAATGAAAAACTGTTTTTT.

V gene TRBV5-8 combines with J gene TRBJ1-2, with D perhaps matching TRBD1 (5 bases). The CDR3 is 15 amino acids. V dropped 2 bases and J dropped 3 bases, with 14 bases sitting between them. Germline V gene data show CDR1 as SGHTS and CDR2 as YDEGEE. The CDR3 loop is CASSFGTGEDYGYTF. In nucleotides, the CDR3 is TGTGCCAGCAGCTTCGGGACGGGGGAAGACTATGGCTACACCTTC.

This rearrangement joins TRBV27 to TRBJ1-1, with D perhaps TRBD1 (6 bases). The germline V gene encodes CDR1 MNHEY and CDR2 SMNVEV (reference sequence). V lost 7 bases to trimming and J lost 6 bases, with 21 bases between them. The CDR3 loop spans 15 amino acids. Here the CDR3 DNA reads TGTGCCAGCACCCGTAAGGGGGTCGTAAATTCTGAAGCTTTCTTT. Translated, it gives CASTRKGVVNSEAFF.

The chain employs TRBV12-1 and TRBJ2-1; the table names TRBD2, a call not compared with the DNA. TRBV12-1 is assigned pseudogene status. The CDR3 totals 16 residues. The CDR3 DNA reads as TGTGCCAGCAGCCACCGACTAGCGGGGGGCCGCAATGAGCAGTTCTTC. It encodes CASSHRLAGGRNEQFF.

The chain couples TRBV25-1 to TRBJ2-4; possible D gene TRBD1, 6 bases. The CDR3 length is 11 residues. CDR1 is MGHDK and CDR2 is SYGVNS in the germline V gene. V was pared by 6 bases and J by 15 bases, with 15 bases between. The CDR3 coding sequence is TGTGCCAGCAGGGCGAACAGGGATCTGTACTTC. The encoded protein is CASRANRDLYF. The variable domain in full, completed from reference TRBV25-1 and TRBJ2-4, reads EADIYQTPRYLVIGTGKKITLECSQTMGHDKMYWYQQDPGMELHLIHYSYGVNSTEKGDLSSESTVSRIRTEHFPLTLESARPSHTSQYLCASRANRDLYFGAGTRLSVL.

The rearrangement uses TRBV5-4 and TRBJ2-7; tentative D call: TRBD1 (5 bases). Germline V gene data show CDR1 as SGHNT and CDR2 as YYREEE (reference sequence). V gave up 3 bases and J gave up 2 bases, with 18 bases separating them. The CDR3 is made up of 16 amino acids. Written as DNA, the CDR3 is TGTGCCAGCAGCTCGAACCAAAGGGGCCAACCCTACGAGCAGTACTTC. This translates into CASSSNQRGQPYEQYF.

V and J are TRBV5-1 and TRBJ2-5; TRBD1 matches 9 bases. Germline V gives CDR1 SGHRS, CDR2 YFSETQ. V was clipped by 4 bases and J by 5 bases; unmatched bases: 9. The CDR3 covers 15 residues. In DNA form, the CDR3 reads TGCGCCAGCAGCCGGGGGACAGGGACTGGGGAGACCCAGTACTTC. Residues: CASSRGTGTGETQYF.

The chain employs TRBV2 and TRBJ1-2; 8 bases agree with TRBD1. CDR1 and CDR2 from the germline V gene are SNHLY and FYNNEI. The length of the CDR3 is 14 residues. After removal of 2 bases from V and 4 bases from J, the junction contained 3 bases not matched to a gene. The CDR3 protein is CASSEPGGSYGYTF. The CDR3 DNA reads TGTGCCAGCAGTGAACCAGGGGGCAGCTATGGCTACACCTTC.

The chain is built from TRBV19 and TRBJ1-6; no reliable D call. The CDR3 runs 14 residues. Trimming removed 5 bases from V and 0 bases from J, with 5 bases in between. Germline CDR1 reads LNHDA; CDR2 reads SQIVND (reference sequence). This CDR3 is CASSFSSYNSPLHF. The CDR3 coding sequence is TGTGCCAGTAGTTTCTCCTCCTATAATTCACCCCTCCACTTT.

Note on this clone: Germline and junction disagree at one end, which may indicate a read error. The chain uses TRBV10-3 and TRBJ2-7; 8 bases are a match to TRBD2. Germline V gene lookup returns CDR1 ENHRY and CDR2 SYGVKD. The CDR3 spans 16 residues. The CDR3 spells CAISDFGGESTYEQCF. CDR3 nucleotide sequence: TGTGCCATCAGTGATTTCGGGGGGGAATCGACCTACGAGCAGTGCTTC.